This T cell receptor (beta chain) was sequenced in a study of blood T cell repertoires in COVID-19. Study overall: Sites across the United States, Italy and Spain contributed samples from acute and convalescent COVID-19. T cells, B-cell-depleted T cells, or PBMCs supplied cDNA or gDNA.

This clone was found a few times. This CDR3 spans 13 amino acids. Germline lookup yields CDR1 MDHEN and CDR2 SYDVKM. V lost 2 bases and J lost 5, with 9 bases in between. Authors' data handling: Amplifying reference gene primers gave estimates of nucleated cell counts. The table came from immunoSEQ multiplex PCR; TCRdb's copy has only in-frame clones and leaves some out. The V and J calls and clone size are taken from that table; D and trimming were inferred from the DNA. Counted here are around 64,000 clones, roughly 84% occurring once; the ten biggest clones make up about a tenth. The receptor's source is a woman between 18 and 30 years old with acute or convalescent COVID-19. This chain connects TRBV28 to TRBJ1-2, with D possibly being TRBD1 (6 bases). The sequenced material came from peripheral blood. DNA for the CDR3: TGTGCCAGCAGTTTAAGTACAGGGTATGGCTACACCTTC. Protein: CASSLSTGYGYTF.